The T cell receptor (beta chain) described here comes from a study of T cell repertoires in cytomegalovirus infection. At least ten counts were recorded for this clonotype. The CDR3 is 15 residues long. J gave up 4 bases and V 8 bases, and 10 bases lay outside the gene matches. TCRdb reprocessed the reads with MiXCR, giving one entry per CDR3 protein. The sample holds about 140,000 distinct CDR3 sequences; roughly 6.5% are singletons and the top ten take approximately 19%. The chain employs TRBV12-3 or TRBV12-4 and TRBJ2-1, with 8 nucleotides matching TRBD1. The specimen was PBMCs. The sequence derives from a human donor in good health (CMV status not recorded). Some clones in this sample may be carry-over from other donors' samples. As DNA, the CDR3 is TGTGCCAGCGCGACAGGGGTCGTTTCGTACAATGAGCAGTTCTTC. Protein sequence: CASATGVVSYNEQFF.